The 27 T cell receptor beta chains below come from one sample, sequenced in a study of cytomegalovirus exposure and HLA in healthy donors. The PCR was carried out with 60 Vbeta primers and 13 Jbeta primers. The table came from immunoSEQ multiplex PCR; TCRdb's copy has only in-frame clones and leaves some out. The table lists roughly 100,000 clones, over 70% of them singletons. Sequenced input: PBMCs. The receptors originated from a man between 25 and 39 years old in good health and CMV-seronegative.

There are a few counts of this clone. The V gene is TRBV30, the J gene TRBJ1-4; TRBD1 might be the D (6 bases). Trimming took 4 bases from V and 10 from J, leaving 22 bases between them. Germline V CDR1 and CDR2: GTSNPN, SVGIG (reference sequence). CDR3 size: 15 residues. In DNA form, the CDR3 reads TGTGCCTGGAAGGGAGCCGGCCAGGGGTGGGGAAAACTGTTTTTT. It is translated as CAWKGAGQGWGKLFF.

The rearrangement uses TRBV5-4 and TRBJ2-4; perhaps TRBD2 as D (6 bases). Germline CDR1 SGHNT, CDR2 YYREEE (reference sequence). Trimming left V 4 bases short and J 0 bases short, with 11 bases between. The CDR3 runs to 15 residues. CDR3 region: CASSLSGIAKNIQYF. The CDR3 nucleotides read TGTGCCAGCAGCCTTAGCGGTATAGCCAAAAACATTCAGTACTTC.

J is TRBJ2-7 and V is TRBV7-9; D not certain. Germline CDR1 is SEHNR and CDR2 is FQNEAQ (reference sequence). CDR3 length: 14 amino acids. V was cut by 4 bases and J by 5 bases, with 15 bases left in between. CDR3 residues: CASSSYTRSNEQYF. CDR3 DNA: TGTGCCAGCAGCTCGTACACAAGGAGCAACGAGCAGTACTTC.

The chain uses TRBV4-1 and TRBJ2-1; D may be TRBD1 (5 bases). This CDR3 region has 15 residues. With 1 base removed from V and 1 base from J, the gap between germline ends came to 8 bases. Germline CDR1 and CDR2: MGHRA and YSYEKL. The CDR3 DNA reads as TGCGCCAGCAGCCAAGTAGGGGTTTCCTACAATGAGCAGTTCTTC. Translation: CASSQVGVSYNEQFF.

The gene calls are TRBV6-5 and TRBJ1-2; D possibly corresponds to TRBD1 (5 bases). There are 13 residues in the CDR3. CDR1 MNHEY and CDR2 SVGAGI come from the germline V gene. The V end lost 7 bases, the J end lost 5 bases, and 14 bases lay between the germline ends. CDR3 protein: CASTQRGGYGYTF. The CDR3 coding sequence is TGTGCCAGCACCCAGCGGGGGGGGTATGGCTACACCTTC.

A single count supports this clone. The chain employs TRBV18 and TRBJ2-5; D perhaps matches TRBD2 (5 bases). V was pared by 6 bases and J by 5 bases, with 16 bases between. The germline V gene encodes CDR1 KGHSH and CDR2 LQKENI. The CDR3 has 14 amino acids. CDR3: CASSPRIQRETQYF. DNA for the CDR3: TGTGCCAGCTCTCCTCGGATTCAGCGGGAGACCCAGTACTTC.

The chain uses TRBV30 and TRBJ1-6, with D possibly being TRBD1 (5 bases). The germline V gene encodes CDR1 GTSNPN and CDR2 SVGIG (reference sequence). There are 13 residues in the CDR3. The V and J ends lost 4 bases and 10 bases respectively, with 14 bases between them. CDR3 sequence: CAWTGISRSPLHF. The DNA for the CDR3 is TGTGCCTGGACAGGGATATCACGGTCACCCCTCCACTTT.

This sequence joins TRBV7-8 and TRBJ1-5; 8 bases align to TRBD1. In germline, CDR1 is SGHVS, CDR2 FQNEAQ. The ends lost 1 base at V and 6 bases at J; junction bases unmatched: 5. This CDR3 has 15 residues. This chain's CDR3 is CASSLVTGATQPQHF. For the CDR3, the DNA is TGTGCCAGCAGCTTAGTGACAGGGGCGACTCAGCCCCAGCATTTT.

CDR3 amino acids: CASSQSINPLEQYF. The CDR3, as DNA: TGTGCCAGTAGCCAGTCAATAAACCCCCTCGAGCAGTACTTC. The chain links TRBV19 to TRBJ2-7; D unclear. The CDR3 spans 14 residues. In germline, CDR1 is LNHDA, CDR2 SQIVND (reference sequence). V was trimmed by 6 bases and J by 6 bases, leaving 18 bases between them.

The chain recombines TRBV9 with TRBJ2-2, with TRBD1 matching 8 bases. The germline V gene encodes CDR1 SGDLS and CDR2 YYNGEE. CDR3 length equals 17 residues. With V trimmed by 3 bases and J by 4 bases, 11 bases remained unmatched. The CDR3: CASSAYLQGGLTGELFF. DNA of the CDR3: TGTGCCAGCAGCGCCTACTTACAGGGGGGTCTCACCGGGGAGCTGTTTTTT. The variable domain in full, completed from reference TRBV9 and TRBJ2-2, reads DSGVTQTPKHLITATGQRVTLRCSPRSGDLSVYWYQQSLDQGLQFLIQYYNGEERAKGNILERFSAQQFPDLHSELNLSSLELGDSALYFCASSAYLQGGLTGELFFGEGSRLTVL.

The chain couples TRBV7-2 to TRBJ1-1, with D possibly TRBD1 on 6 matching bases. CDR3 length: 15 residues. The germline V and J ends were trimmed by 0 bases and 1 base, with 9 bases remaining between them. The germline CDR1 and CDR2 sequences are SGHTA and FQGNSA. The CDR3 nucleotides read TGTGCCAGCAGCTTAGCGGCAGGGGCGAACACTGAAGCTTTCTTT. It yields the protein CASSLAAGANTEAFF.

This chain connects TRBV10-1 to TRBJ2-7, with 8 positions matching TRBD1. The germline V gene has CDR1 WNHNN and CDR2 SYGVQD (reference sequence). The CDR3 sequence is 16 residues long. V shed 0 bases, J shed 4 bases, and the junction held 8 bases outside the gene matches. The CDR3 is CASSESGQGAGYEQYF. CDR3 nucleotide sequence: TGCGCCAGCAGTGAGTCCGGCCAGGGGGCGGGTTACGAGCAGTACTTC.

This rearrangement joins TRBV7-6 to TRBJ1-4, with D tentatively TRBD1 (5 bases). V lost 0 bases and J 0 bases, leaving 8 bases between the germline ends. This CDR3 region has 16 residues. Germline lookup yields CDR1 SGHVS and CDR2 FNYEAQ. The CDR3 DNA sequence: TGTGCCAGCAGCTTAGCTGCGGGGGCAACTAATGAAAAACTGTTTTTT. Translating it yields CASSLAAGATNEKLFF.

This clone is a singleton in its sample. CDR3 residues: CASKRRGRTNYGYTF. The DNA for the CDR3 is TGTGCCAGCAAAAGAAGGGGTAGGACTAACTATGGCTACACCTTC. The chain combines TRBV21-1 with TRBJ1-2; the D call TRBD1 from the table was never checked on the DNA. TRBV21-1 is a pseudogene locus. This CDR3 comprises 15 residues.

The chain combines TRBV28 with TRBJ1-1; no firm D call. CDR1 is MDHEN, CDR2 SYDVKM, per germline. Deletions cut 5 bases from V and 3 bases from J, with 13 bases between. CDR3 length: 14 amino acids. The CDR3: CASSLSDGDTEAFF. In nucleotides, the CDR3 is TGTGCCAGCAGTCTATCGGACGGGGACACTGAAGCTTTCTTT.

This chain joins TRBV10-1 and TRBJ2-5; D call uncertain. The germline V gene encodes CDR1 WNHNN and CDR2 SYGVQD (reference sequence). The V and J ends lost 0 bases and 3 bases respectively, with 8 bases between them. The CDR3 runs to 14 residues. The CDR3 bases are TGCGCCAGCAGTGAGTCTGTAGTCAAAGAGACCCAGTACTTC. This encodes CASSESVVKETQYF.

V usage is TRBV2 and J usage is TRBJ1-2, with 9 positions matching TRBD1. The CDR3 extends over 12 amino acids. V was clipped by 8 bases and J by 4 bases; unmatched bases: 2. Germline lookup yields CDR1 SNHLY and CDR2 FYNNEI. The CDR3 spells CASLGQGYGYTF. In nucleotides, the CDR3 is TGTGCCAGCCTGGGACAGGGCTATGGCTACACCTTC.

The rearrangement links TRBV9 to TRBJ2-1; 11 bases map to TRBD1. V was clipped by 0 bases and J by 8 bases; unmatched bases: 7. Looked up from germline, CDR1 is SGDLS and CDR2 is YYNGEE. This CDR3 spans 16 amino acids. The CDR3 is CASSVVGQGAFDEQFF. The CDR3 bases are TGTGCCAGCAGCGTAGTTGGACAGGGGGCCTTCGATGAGCAGTTCTTC.

The V call is TRBV7-9, the J call TRBJ1-4; D is ambiguous. The CDR3 is 16 residues long. Between the trimmed V and J ends, which lost 4 bases and 5 bases, there was a span of 17 bases. CDR1 is SEHNR and CDR2 is FQNEAQ in the germline V gene (reference sequence). The CDR3 protein is CASSSAGGSPNEKLFF. DNA for the CDR3: TGTGCCAGCAGCTCGGCCGGAGGGAGTCCCAATGAAAAACTGTTTTTT.

The chain recombines TRBV25-1 with TRBJ2-1, with 7 bases identical to TRBD2. Germline V gene lookup returns CDR1 MGHDK and CDR2 SYGVNS. V was clipped by 3 bases and J by 4 bases; unmatched bases: 6. There are 15 residues in the CDR3. The CDR3 sequence: CASSELSSGYNEQFF. DNA of the CDR3: TGTGCCAGCAGTGAGCTGTCTAGCGGATACAATGAGCAGTTCTTC.

CDR3 residues: CASSSPSGGRETQYF. CDR3 in DNA: TGTGCCAGTAGTAGCCCCAGTGGAGGCCGAGAGACCCAGTACTTC. This chain connects TRBV19 to TRBJ2-5; D possibly corresponds to TRBD2 (5 bases). The CDR3 is made up of 15 amino acids. V was shortened by 4 bases and J by 4 bases, with 16 bases between the two germline ends. Per the germline V gene, CDR1 is LNHDA and CDR2 is SQIVND (reference sequence).

The gene calls are TRBV30 and TRBJ1-1; TRBD1 is a possible D gene (6 bases). CDR1 and CDR2 from the germline V gene are GTSNPN and SVGIG (reference sequence). Between the trimmed V and J ends, which lost 8 bases and 7 bases, there was a span of 17 bases. The CDR3 has 12 amino acids. In DNA form, the CDR3 reads TGTGCCGGATCGGGGGGCGCTGGTGAAGCTTTCTTT. This translates into CAGSGGAGEAFF. The whole variable domain, remainder taken from reference TRBV30 and TRBJ1-1, is SQTIHQWPATLVQPVGSPLSLECTVEGTSNPNLYWYRQAAGRGLQLLFYSVGIGQISSEVPQNLSASRPQDRQFILSSKKLLLSDSGFYLCAGSGGAGEAFFGQGTRLTVV.

The V and J genes are TRBV2 and TRBJ2-7, with unresolved D. CDR1 SNHLY and CDR2 FYNNEI come from the germline V gene. This CDR3 is built from 11 residues. The V end lost 4 bases, the J end lost 6 bases, and 7 bases lay between the germline ends. CDR3 sequence (DNA): TGTGCCAGCAGTGGCGCGCGCGAGCAGTACTTC. It encodes CASSGAREQYF.

The V gene is TRBV6-5, the J gene TRBJ1-1; TRBD1 matches 7 bases. There are 12 residues in the CDR3. V shed 6 bases and J 4 bases; nucleotides not matched to a gene: 2. The germline V gene encodes CDR1 MNHEY and CDR2 SVGAGI. Here the CDR3 DNA reads TGTGCCAGCAGAACAGGGGTCACTGAAGCTTTCTTT. This codes for CASRTGVTEAFF.

The rearrangement links TRBV10-3 to TRBJ2-3; 8 positions match TRBD2. The CDR3 is 16 residues long. Germline V gene lookup returns CDR1 ENHRY and CDR2 SYGVKD. Unmatched junction bases numbered 6, after V lost 0 bases and J lost 4 bases. The CDR3 bases are TGTGCCATCAGTGAGTCGTTGCGGGAGGAGGCAGATACGCAGTATTTT. Encoded protein: CAISESLREEADTQYF.

This sequence joins TRBV9 and TRBJ2-2, with TRBD2 matching 9 bases. The CDR3 loop spans 18 amino acids. J lost 2 bases, V lost 0 bases, and 8 bases had no gene match. The V gene's germline CDR1 is SGDLS and CDR2 YYNGEE. The CDR3 is CASSVEGSGSLNTGELFF. Here the CDR3 DNA reads TGTGCCAGCAGCGTAGAAGGTAGCGGGAGCCTTAACACCGGGGAGCTGTTTTTT.

This chain uses TRBV29-1 with TRBJ1-1; D perhaps matches TRBD1 (5 bases). There are 12 residues in the CDR3. V lost 3 bases and J lost 1, with 6 bases in between. CDR1 and CDR2 (germline): SQVTM, ANQGSEA. The chain's CDR3 is CSVDGGNTEAFF. CDR3 nucleotides: TGCAGCGTTGACGGGGGGAACACTGAAGCTTTCTTT.